Presented here are 27 T cell receptor beta chains from one specimen sequenced in a study of T cell changes during pregnancy in multiple sclerosis. Clones were read by immunoSEQ multiplex PCR, and TCRdb kept only the in-frame ones, dropping some. The profile covers tens of thousands of clones, with about 90% appearing a single time and less than 1.5% taken by the ten largest. The specimen comprised CD4+ T cells from peripheral blood mononuclear cells, sampled before pregnancy. These receptors were obtained from a female donor with multiple sclerosis, enrolled in a pregnancy study.

V usage is TRBV5-1 and J usage is TRBJ1-1; 7 nucleotides match TRBD1. Germline CDR1 SGHRS, CDR2 YFSETQ. J lost 8 bases, V lost 1 base, and 5 bases had no gene match. This CDR3 is 13 amino acids long. The CDR3 coding sequence is TGCGCCAGCAGCTTGACAGGGGAAGGAGAAGCTTTCTTT. Protein sequence: CASSLTGEGEAFF. Complete variable domain (other parts from reference TRBV5-1 and TRBJ1-1): KAGVTQTPRYLIKTRGQQVTLSCSPISGHRSVSWYQQTPGQGLQFLFEYFSETQRNKGNFPGRFSGRQFSNSRSEMNVSTLELGDSALYLCASSLTGEGEAFFGQGTRLTVV.

This chain links TRBV11-2 with TRBJ2-1; 11 nucleotides agree with TRBD2. This CDR3 is 17 amino acids long. CDR1 and CDR2 (germline): SGHAT, FQNNGV. V lost 5 bases and J lost 4; bases outside the gene matches: 10. The DNA for the CDR3 is TGTGCCAGCAGCCCCACGGCGGGGACTAGCGGTTACAATGAGCAGTTCTTC. As protein: CASSPTAGTSGYNEQFF. The whole variable domain, remainder taken from reference TRBV11-2 and TRBJ2-1, is EAGVAQSPRYKIIEKRQSVAFWCNPISGHATLYWYQQILGQGPKLLIQFQNNGVVDDSQLPKDRFSAERLKGVDSTLKIQPAKLEDSAVYLCASSPTAGTSGYNEQFFGPGTRLTVL.

V is TRBV19 and J is TRBJ1-2, with TRBD1 identical over 8 bases. Germline V gene lookup returns CDR1 LNHDA and CDR2 SQIVND (reference sequence). The CDR3 is 16 amino acids. J was trimmed by 2 bases and V by 5 bases; bases with no gene match: 10. This CDR3 reads CASSPTRGRKNYGYTF. The CDR3 coding sequence is TGTGCCAGTAGTCCGACCAGGGGGCGTAAAAACTATGGCTACACCTTC.

This rearrangement joins TRBV18 to TRBJ1-2, with TRBD1 identical over 8 bases. The CDR3 runs 13 residues. Germline V gene data show CDR1 as KGHSH and CDR2 as LQKENI. J lost 5 bases, V lost 4 bases, and 3 bases had no gene match. CDR3 in amino acids: CASSHGTGYGYTF. CDR3 coding DNA: TGTGCCAGCTCACATGGGACAGGATATGGCTACACCTTC.

The count of this clone is one. This chain links TRBV27 with TRBJ2-5, with TRBD1 matching over 7 bases. Germline CDR1 is MNHEY and CDR2 is SMNVEV (reference sequence). Trimming took 5 bases from V and 1 from J; bases not matched to a gene: 4. The CDR3 runs 14 residues. For the CDR3, the DNA is TGTGCCAGCAGTCCATCAGGGGGCCAAGAGACCCAGTACTTC. Residues: CASSPSGGQETQYF.

The chain uses TRBV6-1 and TRBJ1-3, with 7 nucleotides matching TRBD1. V dropped 4 bases and J dropped 2; count of bases not matched to a gene: 5. Germline V gives CDR1 MNHNS, CDR2 SASEGT. The CDR3 has 15 residues. The DNA for the CDR3 is TGTGCCAGCAGTGTTACAGGGGCTGCTGGAAACACCATATATTTT. Its translation: CASSVTGAAGNTIYF.

The chain is built from TRBV6-6 and TRBJ2-1; the match to TRBD2 covers 12 bases. The CDR3 consists of 16 residues. The V segment lost 6 bases and the J segment 1 base; nucleotides outside the gene matches: 4. Germline V CDR1 and CDR2: MNHNY, SVGAGI (reference sequence). CDR3 coding DNA: TGTGCCAGCAGCCTGACTAGCGGGGGTTCCTACAATGAGCAGTTCTTC. Translation gives CASSLTSGGSYNEQFF.

V gene TRBV19 combines with J gene TRBJ1-5; D is unclear. This CDR3 has 14 residues. Trimming removed 2 bases at V and 11 bases at J, with 16 bases between. The germline gives CDR1 LNHDA, CDR2 SQIVND (reference sequence). The CDR3 DNA is TGTGCCAGTAGTATACTGGGAGAGAGGGCAACCCAGCATTTT. As protein: CASSILGERATQHF.

There are a few counts of this clone. V and J are TRBV18 and TRBJ1-2, with D possibly being TRBD1 (5 bases). The CDR3 totals 14 residues. From germline, CDR1 is KGHSH and CDR2 LQKENI. Trimming shortened V by 2 bases and J by 4 bases, and 11 bases separated the two germline ends. The CDR3 loop reads CASSPKDQGYGYTF. The DNA for the CDR3 is TGTGCCAGCTCACCAAAGGATCAGGGCTATGGCTACACCTTC.

J is TRBJ1-4 and V is TRBV14, with D possibly matching TRBD1 (5 bases). Trimming removed 5 bases from V and 8 bases from J, with 12 bases in between. The CDR3 runs to 13 residues. Germline CDR1 and CDR2: SGHDN and FVKESK. In nucleotides, the CDR3 is TGTGCCAGCAGCTCCGACAGACGCGAAAAACTGTTTTTT. Its protein is CASSSDRREKLFF.

V and J are TRBV4-1 and TRBJ2-7; a possible D gene is TRBD2 (6 bases). V dropped 0 bases and J dropped 3 bases, with 12 bases sitting between them. The CDR3 is 15 residues long. In germline, CDR1 is MGHRA, CDR2 YSYEKL. CDR3 sequence (DNA): TGCGCCAGCAGCCAAGACTCGCTGCGGGACTACGAGCAGTACTTC. It encodes CASSQDSLRDYEQYF.

The V gene is TRBV5-4, the J gene TRBJ2-3; D is perhaps TRBD1 (5 bases). CDR3 length: 15 residues. From germline, CDR1 is SGHNT and CDR2 YYREEE (reference sequence). Trimming pared 1 base from V and 0 bases from J, leaving 9 bases between. The CDR3 protein is CASSLQGLSTDTQYF. CDR3 in DNA: TGTGCCAGCAGCTTGCAGGGATTAAGCACAGATACGCAGTATTTT.

This sequence joins TRBV7-8 and TRBJ2-7, with 8 nucleotides matching TRBD2. This CDR3 is 13 amino acids long. Trimming removed 5 bases from V and 2 bases from J; junction bases left unmatched: 2. Germline V lookup: CDR1 SGHVS, CDR2 FQNEAQ. The CDR3 spells CASSPGRAYEQYF. The CDR3 DNA is TGTGCCAGCAGCCCCGGGAGGGCCTACGAGCAGTACTTC.

The chain uses TRBV7-8 and TRBJ2-1; 9 nucleotides align to TRBD2. The junction had 10 bases not matched to a gene; V was cut back by 7 bases and J by 9 bases. The germline gives CDR1 SGHVS, CDR2 FQNEAQ. The length of the CDR3 is 14 residues. The CDR3 DNA is TGTGCCAGCAATCCGGGACTAGCTTATGGTGAGCAGTTCTTC. Protein product: CASNPGLAYGEQFF.

The CDR3 region is CAISAGRESGEQYF. The CDR3 coding sequence is TGTGCCATCAGTGCCGGGAGGGAGTCGGGAGAGCAGTACTTC. The chain recombines TRBV10-3 with TRBJ2-7, with 8 bases fitting TRBD2. This CDR3 spans 14 amino acids. The germline gives CDR1 ENHRY, CDR2 SYGVKD. The V segment lost 4 bases and the J segment 7 bases; nucleotides outside the gene matches: 9.

The CDR3 is CAWSTSGLYNEQFF. For the CDR3, the DNA is TGTGCCTGGAGTACTAGCGGGCTATACAATGAGCAGTTCTTC. This rearrangement joins TRBV30 to TRBJ2-1; 9 nucleotides line up with TRBD2. J lost 4 bases, V lost 2 bases, and 3 bases had no gene match. Germline loops: CDR1 GTSNPN, CDR2 SVGIG (reference sequence). The CDR3 runs to 14 residues.

V usage is TRBV10-3 and J usage is TRBJ2-2; D perhaps matches TRBD2 (5 bases). Germline V gives CDR1 ENHRY, CDR2 SYGVKD. The CDR3 totals 13 residues. The V end was cut by 3 bases, the J end by 5 bases, with 7 bases between. The CDR3 DNA follows: TGTGCCATCAGTGATCGAGGGACCGGGGAGCTGTTTTTT. Amino acid sequence: CAISDRGTGELFF.

V and J are TRBV5-4 and TRBJ2-6, with D possibly matching TRBD2 (6 bases). The V end was cut by 2 bases, the J end by 0 bases, with 18 bases between. Germline V gene sequence: CDR1 SGHNT, CDR2 YYREEE (reference sequence). The CDR3 is made up of 19 amino acids. CDR3 sequence reads: CASSLVNRGGISGANVLTF. As DNA, the CDR3 is TGTGCCAGCAGCTTAGTTAACCGGGGAGGAATCTCTGGGGCCAACGTCCTGACTTTC.

This sequence joins TRBV9 and TRBJ2-2, with 10 nucleotides matching TRBD2. The CDR3 runs to 16 residues. With V trimmed by 4 bases and J by 2 bases, 5 bases remained unmatched. Germline-derived CDR1 and CDR2 are SGDLS and YYNGEE. CDR3 in DNA: TGTGCCAGCAGCCCACGACTAGCGGGTAACACCGGGGAGCTGTTTTTT. Its translation: CASSPRLAGNTGELFF.

The rearrangement links TRBV6-4 to TRBJ2-6, with 10 bases that match TRBD2. Trimming at V came to 3 bases and at J to 3 bases, leaving 8 bases not matched to a gene. The CDR3 contains 18 residues. Germline CDR1 and CDR2: MRHNA and SNTAGT. In DNA form, the CDR3 reads TGTGCCAGCAGTGAAAGGCTAGCGGGAGTGGTTGGGGCCAACGTCCTGACTTTC. Translating it yields CASSERLAGVVGANVLTF.

The DNA of the CDR3 is TGTGCCAGCGGAGGCGGGAGGGCCTCAGAGACCCAGTACTTC. It yields the protein CASGGGRASETQYF. The chain uses TRBV14 and TRBJ2-5; 9 bases are shared with TRBD2. V lost 8 bases to trimming and J lost 4 bases; unmatched junction nucleotides: 8. CDR1 is SGHDN, CDR2 FVKESK, per germline. This CDR3 is built from 14 residues.

In this sample, this clone turned up a few times. V gene TRBV9 combines with J gene TRBJ1-1; TRBD1 aligns across 7 bases. CDR1 is SGDLS, CDR2 YYNGEE, per germline. This CDR3 contains 13 residues. The V and J ends lost 3 bases and 4 bases, in that order; junction bases with no gene match: 3. The CDR3 protein is CASSARQGTEAFF. DNA for the CDR3: TGTGCCAGCAGCGCCCGACAGGGCACTGAAGCTTTCTTT.

V gene TRBV19 combines with J gene TRBJ2-7; TRBD2 matches at 7 bases. There are 17 residues in the CDR3. Trimming cost V 1 base and J 5 bases; bases outside gene matches: 14. Germline loops: CDR1 LNHDA, CDR2 SQIVND (reference sequence). The CDR3 spells CASSIGTAGGSRNEQYF. The DNA of the CDR3 is TGTGCCAGTAGTATAGGGACGGCGGGCGGGAGTCGGAACGAGCAGTACTTC.

The gene calls are TRBV27 and TRBJ2-2; possible D gene TRBD2, 6 bases. V was cut by 1 base and J by 0 bases, with 9 bases left in between. The germline CDR1 and CDR2 sequences are MNHEY and SMNVEV (reference sequence). The CDR3 is made up of 16 amino acids. The CDR3 DNA sequence: TGTGCCAGCAGTTTATTACCGGGAGCGAACACCGGGGAGCTGTTTTTT. Protein product: CASSLLPGANTGELFF.

This sequence joins TRBV10-1 and TRBJ2-7; TRBD2 matches 7 bases. The J segment lost 0 bases and the V segment lost 3 bases, leaving 5 bases of the junction unmatched. From germline, CDR1 is WNHNN and CDR2 SYGVQD (reference sequence). The CDR3 sequence is 15 residues long. CDR3 coding DNA: TGCGCCAGCAGTGATAGCCAGCGGGACTCCTACGAGCAGTACTTC. Translation: CASSDSQRDSYEQYF.

The chain is built from TRBV29-1 and TRBJ1-1; 8 nucleotides line up with TRBD1. V dropped 8 bases and J dropped 1; count of bases not matched to a gene: 6. CDR3 length: 13 amino acids. The V gene's germline CDR1 is SQVTM and CDR2 ANQGSEA. CDR3 loop: CSSLQGGNTEAFF. The CDR3, as DNA: TGCAGCTCATTACAGGGGGGGAACACTGAAGCTTTCTTT. Using reference TRBV29-1 and TRBJ1-1 for the parts outside the CDR3, the full variable domain is SAVISQKPSRDICQRGTSLTIQCQVDSQVTMMFWYRQQPGQSLTLIATANQGSEATYESGFVIDKFPISRPNLTFSTLTVSNMSPEDSSIYLCSSLQGGNTEAFFGQGTRLTVV.

V gene TRBV6-1 combines with J gene TRBJ2-4, with no clear D. V was shortened by 3 bases and J by 3 bases, with 6 bases between the two germline ends. Germline V CDR1 and CDR2: MNHNS, SASEGT. There are 13 residues in the CDR3. The chain's CDR3 is CASSEVVKNIQYF. The DNA of the CDR3 is TGTGCCAGCAGTGAGGTAGTCAAAAACATTCAGTACTTC.